These 3 T cell receptor beta chains were sequenced from one sample in a study of blood T cell repertoires in COVID-19. Sequenced by immunoSEQ multiplex PCR; TCRdb stores in-frame clones only, minus some. The sample contains under 130,000 clones, 70% to 90% of which appear only once. Sequenced input: peripheral blood. Receptors were obtained from a woman aged 55-75 years with acute or convalescent COVID-19.

The V gene is TRBV19, the J gene TRBJ1-5; D gene ambiguous. The V gene lost 3 bases and the J gene lost 1 base, with 16 bases spanning the gap. This CDR3 contains 17 residues. Germline CDR1 and CDR2: LNHDA and SQIVND (reference sequence). CDR3 protein: CASSIRRTGGSNQPQHF. In DNA, the CDR3 is TGTGCCAGTAGTATTAGGCGCACGGGAGGGAGCAATCAGCCCCAGCATTTT.

This chain connects TRBV15 to TRBJ1-2; a weak D match, TRBD1 (6 bases). Looked up from germline, CDR1 is LNHNV and CDR2 is YYDKDF (reference sequence). The ends were cut back, 5 bases at V and 8 bases at J, with 15 bases in the middle. The CDR3 covers 13 residues. The CDR3 is CATSVNRVWGYTF. The DNA of the CDR3 is TGTGCCACCAGCGTTAACAGGGTGTGGGGCTACACCTTC.

This sequence joins TRBV2 and TRBJ1-1, with D tentatively TRBD1 (5 bases). The CDR3 runs to 13 residues. Looked up from germline, CDR1 is SNHLY and CDR2 is FYNNEI. The ends were cut back, 1 base at V and 10 bases at J, with 13 bases in the middle. DNA for the CDR3: TGTGCCAGCAGTGAAGGGACACTCTACAGAGCTTTCTTT. Its protein product is CASSEGTLYRAFF. Based on the CDR3 plus reference TRBV2 and TRBJ1-1, the full variable domain is EPEVTQTPSHQVTQMGQEVILRCVPISNHLYFYWYRQILGQKVEFLVSFYNNEISEKSEIFDDQFSVERPDGSNFTLKIRSTKLEDSAMYFCASSEGTLYRAFFGQGTRLTVV.